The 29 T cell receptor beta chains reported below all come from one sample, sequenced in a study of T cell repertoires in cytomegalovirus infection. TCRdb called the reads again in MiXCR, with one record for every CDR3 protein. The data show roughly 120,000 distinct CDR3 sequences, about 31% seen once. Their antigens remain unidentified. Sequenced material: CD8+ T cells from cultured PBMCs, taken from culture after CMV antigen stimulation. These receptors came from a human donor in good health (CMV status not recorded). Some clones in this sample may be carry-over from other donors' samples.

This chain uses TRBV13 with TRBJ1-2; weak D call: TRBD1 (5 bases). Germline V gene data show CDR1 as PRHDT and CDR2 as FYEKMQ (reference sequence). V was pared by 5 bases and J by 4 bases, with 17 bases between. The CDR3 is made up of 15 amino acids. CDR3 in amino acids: CASSLTMTDVYGYTF. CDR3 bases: TGTGCCAGCAGCCTGACCATGACAGACGTCTATGGCTACACCTTC.

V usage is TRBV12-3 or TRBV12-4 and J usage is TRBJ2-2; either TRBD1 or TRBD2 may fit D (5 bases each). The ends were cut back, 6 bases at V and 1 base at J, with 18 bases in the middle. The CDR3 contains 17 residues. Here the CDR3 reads CASSQTPGQGNTGELFF. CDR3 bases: TGTGCCAGCAGCCAGACCCCGGGGCAGGGGAACACCGGGGAGCTGTTTTTT.

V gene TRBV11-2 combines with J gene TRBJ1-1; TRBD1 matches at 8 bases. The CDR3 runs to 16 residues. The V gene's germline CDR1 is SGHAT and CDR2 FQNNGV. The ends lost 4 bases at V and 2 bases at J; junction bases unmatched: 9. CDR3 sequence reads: CASSSTLTGENTEAFF. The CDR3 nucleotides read TGTGCCAGCAGCTCAACACTGACAGGGGAAAACACTGAAGCTTTCTTT.

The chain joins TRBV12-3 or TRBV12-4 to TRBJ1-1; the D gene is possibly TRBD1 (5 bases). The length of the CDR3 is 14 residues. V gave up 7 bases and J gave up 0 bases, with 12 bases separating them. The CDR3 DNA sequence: TGTGCCAGCACCCTTGGGGCCTTGAACACTGAAGCTTTCTTT. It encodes CASTLGALNTEAFF.

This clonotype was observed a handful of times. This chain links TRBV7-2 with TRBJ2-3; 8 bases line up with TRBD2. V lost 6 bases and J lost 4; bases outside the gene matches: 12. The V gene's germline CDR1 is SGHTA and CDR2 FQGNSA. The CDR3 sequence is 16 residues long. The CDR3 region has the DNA TGTGCCAGCAGGATCTCGGGAGGGGTGAGGGCAGATACGCAGTATTTT. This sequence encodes CASRISGGVRADTQYF.

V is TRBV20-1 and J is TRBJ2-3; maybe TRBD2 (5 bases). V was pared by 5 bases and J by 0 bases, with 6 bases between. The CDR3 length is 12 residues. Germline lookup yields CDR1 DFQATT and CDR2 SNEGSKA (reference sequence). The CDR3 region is CSAPGSTDTQYF. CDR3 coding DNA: TGCAGTGCTCCGGGGAGCACAGATACGCAGTATTTT.

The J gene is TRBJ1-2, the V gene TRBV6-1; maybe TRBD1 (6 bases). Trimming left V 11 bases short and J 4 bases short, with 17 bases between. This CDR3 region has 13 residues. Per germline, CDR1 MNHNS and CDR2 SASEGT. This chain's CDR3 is CAWEPGASYGYTF. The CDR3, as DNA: TGTGCCTGGGAGCCGGGGGCGAGCTATGGCTACACCTTC.

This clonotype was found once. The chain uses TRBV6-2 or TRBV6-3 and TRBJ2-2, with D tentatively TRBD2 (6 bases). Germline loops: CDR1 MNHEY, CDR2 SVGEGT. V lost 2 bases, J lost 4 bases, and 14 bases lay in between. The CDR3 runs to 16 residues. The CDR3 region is CASSYAGGETTGELFF. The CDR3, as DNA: TGTGCCAGCAGTTACGCTGGCGGGGAGACCACCGGGGAGCTGTTTTTT.

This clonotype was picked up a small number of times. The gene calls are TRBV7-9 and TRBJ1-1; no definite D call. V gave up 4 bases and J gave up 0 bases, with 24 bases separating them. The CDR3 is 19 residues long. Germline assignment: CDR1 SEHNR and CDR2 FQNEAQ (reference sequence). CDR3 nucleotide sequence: TGTGCCAGCAGCTCGGGGAAGACGGATTCCGCAGACCTGAACACTGAAGCTTTCTTT. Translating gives CASSSGKTDSADLNTEAFF.

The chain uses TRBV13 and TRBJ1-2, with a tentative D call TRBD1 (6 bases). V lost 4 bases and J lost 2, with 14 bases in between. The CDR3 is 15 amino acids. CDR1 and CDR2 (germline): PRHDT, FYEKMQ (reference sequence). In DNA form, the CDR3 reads TGTGCCAGCAGCTCCCCCGGGGGGCGCAACTATGGCTACACCTTC. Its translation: CASSSPGGRNYGYTF.

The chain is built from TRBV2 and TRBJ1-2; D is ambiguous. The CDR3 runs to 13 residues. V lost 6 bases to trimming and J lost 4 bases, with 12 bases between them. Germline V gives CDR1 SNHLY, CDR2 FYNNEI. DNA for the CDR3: TGTGCCAGCAGCGCGCTGGGGTTCTATGGCTACACCTTC. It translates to CASSALGFYGYTF.

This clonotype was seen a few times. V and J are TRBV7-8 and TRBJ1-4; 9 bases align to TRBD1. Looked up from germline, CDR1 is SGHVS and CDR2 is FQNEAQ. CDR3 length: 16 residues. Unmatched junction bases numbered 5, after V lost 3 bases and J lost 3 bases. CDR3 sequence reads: CASSFPRTGANEKLFF. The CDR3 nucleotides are TGTGCCAGCAGCTTTCCCCGGACAGGGGCTAATGAAAAACTGTTTTTT.

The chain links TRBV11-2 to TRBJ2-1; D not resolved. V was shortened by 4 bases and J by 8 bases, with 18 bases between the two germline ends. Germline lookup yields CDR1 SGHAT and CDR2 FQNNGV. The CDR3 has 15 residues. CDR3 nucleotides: TGTGCCAGCAGCTCCCGAGGTCGCGGTTGGCATGAGCAGTTCTTC. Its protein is CASSSRGRGWHEQFF.

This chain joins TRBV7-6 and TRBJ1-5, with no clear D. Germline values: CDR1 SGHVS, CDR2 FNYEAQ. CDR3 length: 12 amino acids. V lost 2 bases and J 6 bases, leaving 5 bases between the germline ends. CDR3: CASSLFSQPQHF. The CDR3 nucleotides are TGTGCCAGCAGCTTATTTTCTCAGCCCCAGCATTTT. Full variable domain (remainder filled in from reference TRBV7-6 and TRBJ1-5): GAGVSQSPRYKVTKRGQDVALRCDPISGHVSLYWYRQALGQGPEFLTYFNYEAQQDKSGLPNDRFSAERPEGSISTLTIQRTEQRDSAMYRCASSLFSQPQHFGDGTRLSIL.

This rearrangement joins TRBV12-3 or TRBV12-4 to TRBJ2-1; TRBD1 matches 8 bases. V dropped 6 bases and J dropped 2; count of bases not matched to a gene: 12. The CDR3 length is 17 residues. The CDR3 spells CASRKRLRQGTYNEQFF. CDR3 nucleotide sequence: TGTGCCAGCAGGAAGAGACTACGACAGGGGACCTACAATGAGCAGTTCTTC.

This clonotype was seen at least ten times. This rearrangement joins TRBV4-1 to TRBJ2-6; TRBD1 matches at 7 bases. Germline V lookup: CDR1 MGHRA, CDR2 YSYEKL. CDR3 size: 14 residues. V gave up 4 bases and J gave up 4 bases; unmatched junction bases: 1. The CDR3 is CASSRDSGANVLTF. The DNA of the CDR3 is TGCGCCAGCAGCCGGGACAGCGGGGCCAACGTCCTGACTTTC.

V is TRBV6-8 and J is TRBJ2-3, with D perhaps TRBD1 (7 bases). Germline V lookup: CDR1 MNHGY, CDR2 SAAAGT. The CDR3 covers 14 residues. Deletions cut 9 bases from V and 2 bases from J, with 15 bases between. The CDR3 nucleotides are TGTGCCAGTTCCCAGGGGGGATACACAGATACGCAGTATTTT. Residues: CASSQGGYTDTQYF.

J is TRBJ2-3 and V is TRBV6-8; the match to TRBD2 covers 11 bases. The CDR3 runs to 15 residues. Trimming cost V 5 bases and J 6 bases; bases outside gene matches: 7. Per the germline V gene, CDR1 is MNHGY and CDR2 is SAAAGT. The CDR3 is CASSHSGGAADTQYF. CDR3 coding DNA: TGTGCCAGCAGTCATAGCGGGGGGGCAGCTGATACGCAGTATTTT.

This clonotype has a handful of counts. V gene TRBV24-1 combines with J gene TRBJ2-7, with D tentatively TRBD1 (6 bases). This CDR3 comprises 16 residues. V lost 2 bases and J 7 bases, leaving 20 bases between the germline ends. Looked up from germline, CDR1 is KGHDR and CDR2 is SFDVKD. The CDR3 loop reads CATSDSQNRDMGEQYF. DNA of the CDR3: TGTGCCACCAGTGATTCTCAAAACAGGGACATGGGGGAGCAGTACTTC.

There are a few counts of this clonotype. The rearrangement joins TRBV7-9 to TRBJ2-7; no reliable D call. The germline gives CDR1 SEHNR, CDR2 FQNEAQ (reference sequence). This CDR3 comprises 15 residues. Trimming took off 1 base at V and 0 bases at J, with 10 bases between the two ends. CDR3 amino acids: CASSLEEQLSYEQYF. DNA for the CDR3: TGTGCCAGCAGCTTAGAGGAACAGCTCTCCTACGAGCAGTACTTC.

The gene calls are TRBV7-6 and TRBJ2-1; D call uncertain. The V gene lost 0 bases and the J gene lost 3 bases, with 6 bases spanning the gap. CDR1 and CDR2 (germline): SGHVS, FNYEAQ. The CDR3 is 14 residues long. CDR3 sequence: CASSLAGNYNEQFF. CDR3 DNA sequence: TGTGCCAGCAGCTTAGCCGGCAACTACAATGAGCAGTTCTTC.

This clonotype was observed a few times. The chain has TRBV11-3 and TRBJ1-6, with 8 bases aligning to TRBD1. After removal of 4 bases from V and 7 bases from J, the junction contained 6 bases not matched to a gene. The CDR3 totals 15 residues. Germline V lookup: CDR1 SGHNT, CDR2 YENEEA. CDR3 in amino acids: CASSCGQGRNSPLHF. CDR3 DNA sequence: TGTGCCAGCAGCTGTGGACAGGGACGAAATTCACCCCTCCACTTT.

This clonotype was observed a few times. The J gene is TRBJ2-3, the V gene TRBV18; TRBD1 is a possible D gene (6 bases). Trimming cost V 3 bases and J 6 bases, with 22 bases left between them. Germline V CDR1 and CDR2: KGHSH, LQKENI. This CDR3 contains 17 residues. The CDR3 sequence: CASSPNLQGRSRDTQYF. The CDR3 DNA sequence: TGTGCCAGCTCACCCAACCTTCAGGGGCGGTCCCGGGATACGCAGTATTTT.

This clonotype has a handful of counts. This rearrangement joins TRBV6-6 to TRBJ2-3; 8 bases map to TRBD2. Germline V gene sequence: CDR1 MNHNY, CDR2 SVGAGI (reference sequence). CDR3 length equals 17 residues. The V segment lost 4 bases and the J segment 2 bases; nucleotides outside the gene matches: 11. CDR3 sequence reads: CASSWSAGGSITDTQYF. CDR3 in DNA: TGTGCCAGCAGTTGGTCTGCGGGGGGCTCGATCACAGATACGCAGTATTTT.

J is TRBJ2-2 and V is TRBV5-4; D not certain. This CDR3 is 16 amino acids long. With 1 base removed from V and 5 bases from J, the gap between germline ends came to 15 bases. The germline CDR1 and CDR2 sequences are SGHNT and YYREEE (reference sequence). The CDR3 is CASSLFFSTETGELFF. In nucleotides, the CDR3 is TGTGCCAGCAGCTTGTTTTTTAGCACCGAGACCGGGGAGCTGTTTTTT.

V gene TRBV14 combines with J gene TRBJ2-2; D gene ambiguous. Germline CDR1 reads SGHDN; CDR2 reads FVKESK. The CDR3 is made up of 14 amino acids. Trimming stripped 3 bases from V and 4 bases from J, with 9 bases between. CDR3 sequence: CASSHLGGTGELFF. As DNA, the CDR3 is TGTGCCAGCAGCCATTTGGGTGGCACCGGGGAGCTGTTTTTT.

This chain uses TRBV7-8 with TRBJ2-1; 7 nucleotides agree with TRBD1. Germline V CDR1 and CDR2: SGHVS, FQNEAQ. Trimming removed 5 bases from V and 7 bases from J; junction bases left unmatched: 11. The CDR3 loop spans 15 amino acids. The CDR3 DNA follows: TGTGCCAGCAGCCGAGGGGGCGGTGTAGAGAATGAGCAGTTCTTC. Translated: CASSRGGGVENEQFF. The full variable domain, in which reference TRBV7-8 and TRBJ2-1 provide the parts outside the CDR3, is GAGVSQSPRYKVAKRGQDVALRCDPISGHVSLFWYQQALGQGPEFLTYFQNEAQLDKSGLPSDRFFAERPEGSVSTLKIQRTQQEDSAVYLCASSRGGGVENEQFFGPGTRLTVL.

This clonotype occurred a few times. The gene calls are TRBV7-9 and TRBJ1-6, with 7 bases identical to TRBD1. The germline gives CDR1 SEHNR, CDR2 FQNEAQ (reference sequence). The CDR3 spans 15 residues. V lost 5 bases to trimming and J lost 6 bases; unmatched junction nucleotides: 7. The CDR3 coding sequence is TGTGCCAGCAGCCCCTGGGACAGCGGTAATTCACCCCTCCACTTT. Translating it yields CASSPWDSGNSPLHF.

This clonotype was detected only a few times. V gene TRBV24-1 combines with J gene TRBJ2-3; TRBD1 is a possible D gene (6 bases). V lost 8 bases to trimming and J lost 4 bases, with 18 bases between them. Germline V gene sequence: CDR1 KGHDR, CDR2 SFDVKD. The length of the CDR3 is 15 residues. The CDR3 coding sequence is TGTGCCACCATCTACAGGGCCTACTGGGCAGATACGCAGTATTTT. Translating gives CATIYRAYWADTQYF.